The present TCR beta chain was sequenced within a study of cytomegalovirus exposure and HLA in healthy donors. General study points: The study labeled under 200 TCR beta chains cytomegalovirus-associated.

This PCR relied on a set of 60 Vbeta primers and 13 Jbeta primers. Clones were sequenced by immunoSEQ multiplex PCR, and TCRdb holds only the in-frame ones, with some missing. The sample shows around 150,000 clones, roughly 80% of them seen only once. Remarks on this clone: Its specificity is unknown.

This CDR3 spans 13 amino acids. Germline V gene data show CDR1 as SGHTS and CDR2 as YDEGEE. Trimming left V 5 bases short and J 6 bases short, with 13 bases between. This receptor was identified in a woman in her twenties or thirties in good health and CMV-seronegative. The J gene is TRBJ2-3, the V gene TRBV5-8; maybe TRBD1 (6 bases). Sequences were obtained from PBMCs. CDR3 residues: CASRLGGTDTQYF. The CDR3 nucleotides read TGTGCCAGCAGACTAGGGGGAACTGATACGCAGTATTTT. Full variable domain (rest looked up from reference TRBV5-8 and TRBJ2-3): EAGVTQSPTHLIKTRGQQATLRCSPISGHTSVYWYQQALGLGLQFLLWYDEGEERNRGNFPPRFSGRQFPNYSSELNVNALELEDSALYLCASRLGGTDTQYFGPGTRLTVL.